This T cell receptor (beta chain) comes out of a study of shared clonotypes between healthy human individuals (dated by TCRdb to 2019 to 2021). For the wider study: The cohort included three men and a couple of women between 18 and 49 years of age. For each donor, CD4 naive and CD4 memory were each given three plates, CD8 naive was given two plates, and CD8 memory was given one plate. To increase sequencing depth and limit assay-specific biases, TCR repertoire library preparation and sequencing were carried out by different laboratories using diverse techniques. To estimate repertoire size and how much clonotype sharing occurs between individuals, the study deeply sequenced the blood TCR repertoires of five healthy adults. Each donor's leukapheresis produced roughly between roughly 0.94 and 9.5 billion PBMCs. The research as a whole found: Sampling was limited to blood, and TCR repertoires in tissue likely differ from TCR repertoires in blood. Clonotypes shared by all four sorted-subset donors showed higher generation probabilities than non-shared clonotypes. Pairwise subsampling indicated that sequencing depth was expected to affect the degree of clonotype sharing among donors. Larger estimated clonotype richness was generally found for naive subsets than for memory subsets. Because the study included a small number of donors, the genetic and exposure-history diversity represented was limited. Across a few donors, around 5% of naive CD4, around 3.3% of naive CD8, 2.3% of memory CD4, and 0.4% of memory CD8 clonotypes were shared. Even with the large sequencing depth, rarefaction of the sorted-subset datasets indicated that sequencing was incomplete.

TCR CDR3 regions were amplified from genomic DNA by multiplex PCR using the deep immunoSEQ assay. Genomic DNA extracted from each cell subset was distributed evenly over all wells of several immunoSEQ 96-well plates, and each plate served as one replicate. Each replicate PCR for sorted subsets received around 200 ng genomic DNA, equal to about 30,000 T cell genomes. Purified libraries were measured with a Qubit 3.0 fluorometer, size-checked on a Bioanalyzer 2100, and measured again with the KAPA Library Quantification kit. Every immunoSEQ 96-well plate was sequenced on a separate single-read 150-cycle Illumina NextSeq 550 flow cell. As for the authors' bioinformatics: Because only junctional sequences without quality scores were contained in the immunoSEQ output, filtering matching that applied to full-length reads could not be performed. Sequences were annotated with PyIR, a Python wrapper for IgBLAST v1.9, and V/J genes and CDR3 were assigned using IMGT germline references. Reads were filtered out if the reads had weak V/J assignments (E-value above 1e-6), no CDR3, stop codons, out-of-frame junctions, or ambiguous translated residues. V3J clonotypes were defined by identical inferred V gene, J gene, and CDR3 amino acid sequence. Percentage overlap between repertoires was calculated by dividing the number of shared unique clonotypes by the size of the smaller repertoire. Repertoire richness was assessed with RTK rarefaction, the Chao1 estimator, and Recon v2.1 estimates of unobserved clonotypes. Generation probabilities were computed with OLGA for all TCRbeta clonotypes obtained by the gDNA method from several donors. This immuneACCESS table, as held by TCRdb, lists in-frame sequences with V and J called but not all clones. Of the missing ones, under half trace to an unresolved V gene in checked studies; the others have no known cause. For V, J and clone size, that table is used; D and trimming come from the DNA. The sample has hundreds of thousands of clones on record, around 92% of them singletons. Clones ranked in the top ten supply around 24% of the sample.

CD8 naive samples were obtained by positive selection for CCR7 among CD45RO-negative cells, yielding a CD45RA+CCR7+ population from which TemRA cells were excluded. The donors were healthy, HIV-negative adults with no recently reported acute infections or vaccinations. All donors were Caucasian adults living in Nashville, Tennessee, USA. Blood was obtained by leukapheresis, after which PBMCs were separated by Ficoll-Histopaque density gradient centrifugation and cryopreserved in liquid nitrogen vapor phase. Analytical flow cytometry was used to check the purity and quantity of every magnetically sorted T cell population. From each sorted fraction, genomic DNA was isolated and quantified by UV absorbance on a Nanodrop 2000c. Details on this clone: Its cognate antigen has yet to be identified. No base qualities exist here, and no much larger clone lies one base off it.

Via the germline V gene, CDR1 is MNHEY and CDR2 SVGAGI. Its CDR3 holds 13 amino acids, cysteine through phenylalanine. Only CDR3 DNA remains: 39 bases, in frame from the first base. The junction shows trimming of 8 bases on V and 4 bases on J, plus 14 bases between the germline ends. This TCR was recovered from a man between 25 and 39 years old in good health. Specimen: naive CD8+ T cells sorted from blood. In light of the paper, this sample's cell subset or site label describes: CD45RA+CCR7+. The sequence joins TRBV6-5 to TRBJ1-1; TRBD1 might be the D gene, on 5 matching bases. The base sequence is TGTGCCAGCTTCCTGGGGGGTAGCACTGAAGCTTTCTTT. The translation is CASFLGGSTEAFF.